One and the same sample provided the 6 T cell receptor beta chains below, sequenced in a study of cytomegalovirus exposure and HLA in healthy donors (dated by TCRdb to the late 2010s). The library was obtained by the immunoSEQ multiplex PCR assay. For the multiplex PCR, a mixture combining 60 forward primers for TCR Vbeta segments and 13 reverse primers for TCR Jbeta segments was used. In TCRdb, the immuneACCESS table is reduced to in-frame sequences with V and J assigned. These tables do not hold every clone; where another copy was compared, an unresolved V gene accounts for under half, and the others remain unexplained. The sample table shows around 140,000 clones, and 76% are seen once. Roughly 1.9% of the sample is held by the ten biggest clonotypes. The specimen sequenced was PBMCs. The receptor set was obtained from a man aged 40-55 years in good health and CMV-seronegative.

V and J are TRBV7-2 and TRBJ2-7; TRBD2 aligns across 7 bases. The germline gives CDR1 SGHTA, CDR2 FQGNSA. The CDR3 loop spans 15 amino acids. Trimming at V came to 4 bases and at J to 5 bases, leaving 11 bases not matched to a gene. The chain's CDR3 is CASSSIGLAGDEQYF. The CDR3, as DNA: TGTGCCAGCAGCTCCATTGGGTTGGCGGGGGACGAGCAGTACTTC.

The V and J genes are TRBV21-1 and TRBJ1-1. TRBV21-1 is listed as a pseudogene. This CDR3 is built from 14 residues. The CDR3 loop is CASSKARVGTEAFF. CDR3 coding DNA: TGTGCCAGCAGCAAAGCGCGGGTTGGCACTGAAGCTTTCTTT.

The chain is built from TRBV13 and TRBJ1-1; the D gene is possibly TRBD1 (6 bases). Looked up from germline, CDR1 is PRHDT and CDR2 is FYEKMQ (reference sequence). Trimming cost V 7 bases and J 8 bases, with 17 bases left between them. CDR3 size: 13 residues. CDR3 sequence: CASTRGRGLEAFF. CDR3 DNA: TGTGCCAGCACCCGGGGCAGGGGACTAGAAGCTTTCTTT.

V is TRBV19 and J is TRBJ2-7, with D possibly matching TRBD2 (5 bases). Germline V gene data show CDR1 as LNHDA and CDR2 as SQIVND (reference sequence). V lost 3 bases and J lost 3, with 12 bases in between. This CDR3 has 14 amino acids. For the CDR3, the DNA is TGTGCCAGTAGTATGGGCTGGAGCGGCTACGAGCAGTACTTC. The encoded protein is CASSMGWSGYEQYF.

This sequence joins TRBV4-1 and TRBJ1-1, with a weak D call TRBD1 (5 bases). Germline loops: CDR1 MGHRA, CDR2 YSYEKL. The CDR3 is 16 residues long. V dropped 4 bases and J dropped 1 base, with 16 bases sitting between them. The CDR3 nucleotides are TGCGCCAGCAGCCGTCAGGGAACACGGGCGAACACTGAAGCTTTCTTT. It specifies CASSRQGTRANTEAFF.

This clone has more than one count but fewer than ten. The gene calls are TRBV10-2 and TRBJ2-3, with TRBD2 matching 7 bases. The V and J ends lost 4 bases and 0 bases, in that order; junction bases with no gene match: 7. CDR1 and CDR2 (germline): WSHSY, SAAADI. This CDR3 has 16 amino acids. The CDR3 DNA reads as TGCGCCAGCAGTGCCCTAAGCGGGGCAAGCACAGATACGCAGTATTTT. It codes for CASSALSGASTDTQYF.